The present entry profiles one TCR beta chain with its context. TCRdb keeps only in-frame clones here, not all; method: immunoSEQ multiplex PCR. This sample has about 500,000 clones, with approximately 89% found just once. The V end lost 0 bases, the J end lost 5 bases, and 17 bases lay between the germline ends. The CDR3 has 17 residues. Germline V lookup: CDR1 LGHNA, CDR2 YNFKEQ. These data are taken from a study of blood T cell repertoires in COVID-19. The gene calls are TRBV4-2 and TRBJ2-1; tentative D call: TRBD1 (6 bases). The sequence came from a man younger than 35 with COVID-19, enrolled during active disease. Sequenced input: peripheral blood. Here the CDR3 reads CASSQDPRGGGDNEQFF. The CDR3, as DNA: TGTGCCAGCAGCCAAGACCCCAGGGGTGGGGGTGACAATGAGCAGTTCTTC.